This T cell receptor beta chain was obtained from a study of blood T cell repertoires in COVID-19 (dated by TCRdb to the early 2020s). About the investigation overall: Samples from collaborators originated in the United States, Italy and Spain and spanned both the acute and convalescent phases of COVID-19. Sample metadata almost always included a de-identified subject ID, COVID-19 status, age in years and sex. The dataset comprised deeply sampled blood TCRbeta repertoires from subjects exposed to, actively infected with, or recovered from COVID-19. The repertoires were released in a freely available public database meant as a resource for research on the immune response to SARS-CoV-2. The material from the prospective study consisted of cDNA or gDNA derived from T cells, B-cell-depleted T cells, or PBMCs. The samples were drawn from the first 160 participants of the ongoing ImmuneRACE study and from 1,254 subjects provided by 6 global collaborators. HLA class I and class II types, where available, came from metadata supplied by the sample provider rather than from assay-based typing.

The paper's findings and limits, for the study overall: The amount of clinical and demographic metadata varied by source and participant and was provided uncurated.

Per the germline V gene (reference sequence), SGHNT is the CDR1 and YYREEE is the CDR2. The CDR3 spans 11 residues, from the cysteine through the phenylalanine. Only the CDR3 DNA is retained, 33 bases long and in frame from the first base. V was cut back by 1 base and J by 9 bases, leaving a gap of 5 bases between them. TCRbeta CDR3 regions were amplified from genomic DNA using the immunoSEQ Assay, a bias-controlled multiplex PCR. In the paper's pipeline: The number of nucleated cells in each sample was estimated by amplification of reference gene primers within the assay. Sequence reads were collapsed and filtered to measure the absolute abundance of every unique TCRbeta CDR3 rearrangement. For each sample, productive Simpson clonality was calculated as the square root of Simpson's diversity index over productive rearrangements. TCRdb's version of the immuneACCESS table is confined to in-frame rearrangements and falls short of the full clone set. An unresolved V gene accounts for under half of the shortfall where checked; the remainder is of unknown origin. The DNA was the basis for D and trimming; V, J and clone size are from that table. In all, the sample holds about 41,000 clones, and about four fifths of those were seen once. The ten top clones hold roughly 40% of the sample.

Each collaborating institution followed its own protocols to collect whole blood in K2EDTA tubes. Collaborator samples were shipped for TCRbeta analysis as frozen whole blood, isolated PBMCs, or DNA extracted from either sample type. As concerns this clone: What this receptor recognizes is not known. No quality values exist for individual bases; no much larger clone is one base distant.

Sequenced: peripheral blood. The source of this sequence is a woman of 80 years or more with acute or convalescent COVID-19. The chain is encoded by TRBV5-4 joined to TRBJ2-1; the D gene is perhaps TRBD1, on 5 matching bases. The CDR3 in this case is CASSLTGEQFF. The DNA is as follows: TGTGCCAGCAGCTTGACAGGTGAGCAGTTCTTC. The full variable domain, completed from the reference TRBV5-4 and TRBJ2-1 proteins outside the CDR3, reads ETGVTQSPTHLIKTRGQQVTLRCSSQSGHNTVSWYQQALGQGPQFIFQYYREEENGRGNFPPRFSGLQFPNYSSELNVNALELDDSALYLCASSLTGEQFFGPGTRLTVL.